Described below is a single T cell receptor (beta chain) sequence and its context. The CDR3 spans 15 residues. The V segment lost 4 bases and the J segment 2 bases; nucleotides outside the gene matches: 6. Looked up from germline, CDR1 is SEHNR and CDR2 is FQNEAQ (reference sequence). The data were produced by immunoSEQ multiplex PCR, yet TCRdb's version contains in-frame clones alone and is incomplete. Here the sample spans just under 65,000 clones, around 97% being singletons. This sample was taken from a study of T cell changes during pregnancy in multiple sclerosis. This rearrangement joins TRBV7-9 to TRBJ2-7; 9 bases are shared with TRBD1. This receptor was identified in a female donor with multiple sclerosis, enrolled in a pregnancy study. This material consisted of CD8+ T cells from peripheral blood mononuclear cells, taken after pregnancy. The CDR3 DNA reads as TGTGCCAGCAGCTACATGTGGGACAGGGCCTACGAGCAGTACTTC. Translation: CASSYMWDRAYEQYF. Full variable domain (remainder filled in from reference TRBV7-9 and TRBJ2-7): DTGVSQNPRHKITKRGQNVTFRCDPISEHNRLYWYRQTLGQGPEFLTYFQNEAQLEKSRLLSDRFSAERPKGSFSTLEIQRTEQGDSAMYLCASSYMWDRAYEQYFGPGTRLTVT.